Described below is a single T cell receptor beta chain sequence and its context. Its antigen is still unknown. Profiling relied on immunoSEQ multiplex PCR, and the TCRdb table lists in-frame clones only, not all of them. The table lists 250,000 to 350,000 clones, around 76% of them singletons. The sample originates from a study of cytotoxic CD8 clonotypes in ibrutinib-treated CLL. Looking at the study overall: Response was recorded as partial in approximately 24 patients and complete in 2; at median about 6 years, around 14 remained remitted and some twelve had progressed.

Regarding the study as a whole: Under therapy, public clonotypes either contracted or stayed stable, and they were uncommon.

V lost 5 bases and J 1 base, leaving 12 bases between the germline ends. The CDR3 consists of 14 residues. Germline CDR1 reads SGHTA; CDR2 reads FQGTGA. The receptor's source is a human donor with chronic lymphocytic leukemia. The chain is built from TRBV7-3 and TRBJ2-7; no definite D call. The sample in question was PBMCs, obtained at disease progression, from a patient treated with ibrutinib. This CDR3 is CASSPIGGSYEQYF. The CDR3 DNA sequence: TGTGCCAGCAGCCCAATTGGTGGGTCCTACGAGCAGTACTTC.